Following are 13 T cell receptor beta chains from one sample sequenced in a study of OX40 agonist ivuxolimab in advanced cancers. Libraries were made using the immunoSEQ multiplex PCR assay. What TCRdb holds here is the immuneACCESS table cut down to in-frame rearrangements. Part of the clones is not present; checked against another copy, under half of the missing clones reflect an unresolved V gene, and the others are unexplained. This sample is represented by roughly 86,000 clones; around 85% of them were singletons. The ten largest clones take up approximately 1.9% of the sample. This material consisted of CD4+ or CD8+ T cells sorted from blood, taken in a trial of the OX40 agonist ivuxolimab. These receptors came from an adult with an advanced solid tumor such as melanoma, head and neck, liver or kidney cancer.

V and J are TRBV7-2 and TRBJ2-7; 7 bases fit TRBD2. Germline CDR1 reads SGHTA; CDR2 reads FQGNSA. V shed 6 bases and J 0 bases; nucleotides not matched to a gene: 5. The CDR3 consists of 14 residues. CDR3 sequence: CASRLGTNSYEQYF. CDR3 nucleotides: TGTGCCAGCAGACTGGGGACTAACTCCTACGAGCAGTACTTC.

This chain connects TRBV28 to TRBJ1-2; 8 nucleotides align to TRBD1. Trimming removed 7 bases from V and 2 bases from J; junction bases left unmatched: 6. From germline, CDR1 is MDHEN and CDR2 SYDVKM. The CDR3 extends over 14 amino acids. CDR3 residues: CASKLQGGNYGYTF. For the CDR3, the DNA is TGTGCCAGCAAGTTACAGGGGGGGAACTATGGCTACACCTTC.

This rearrangement joins TRBV28 to TRBJ2-4; 8 nucleotides match TRBD1. V lost 6 bases and J lost 8; bases outside the gene matches: 18. Germline V gives CDR1 MDHEN, CDR2 SYDVKM. This CDR3 has 17 amino acids. The CDR3 nucleotides are TGTGCCAGCAGCGTAGGGGGTTGGAGGGACAGGTCATACATTCAGTACTTC. It translates to CASSVGGWRDRSYIQYF.

The chain recombines TRBV12-5 with TRBJ2-7; D may match TRBD1 or TRBD2 (5 bases each). Germline values: CDR1 LGHNT, CDR2 FRNRAP. The V and J ends lost 2 bases and 3 bases respectively, with 17 bases between them. This CDR3 spans 16 amino acids. The CDR3 nucleotides read TGTGCTAGTGGTTTGAGGGATTGGGGGTCTCTCTACGAGCAGTACTTC. This codes for CASGLRDWGSLYEQYF.

V is TRBV4-1 and J is TRBJ1-2; 12 bases agree with TRBD1. The V gene's germline CDR1 is MGHRA and CDR2 YSYEKL. V dropped 4 bases and J dropped 3; count of bases not matched to a gene: 3. The CDR3 has 15 amino acids. For the CDR3, the DNA is TGCGCCAGCAGCCGGGGACAGGGGGCAGACTATGGCTACACCTTC. Translated, it gives CASSRGQGADYGYTF.

This chain links TRBV4-1 with TRBJ2-7; 11 nucleotides agree with TRBD2. J lost 6 bases, V lost 2 bases, and 9 bases had no gene match. CDR1 is MGHRA and CDR2 is YSYEKL in the germline V gene. This CDR3 spans 16 amino acids. In nucleotides, the CDR3 is TGCGCCAGCAGCCAAAGAAGTACTAGCGGGAGTTTCGAGCAGTACTTC. Residues: CASSQRSTSGSFEQYF.

The chain employs TRBV5-1 and TRBJ2-7, with a tentative D call TRBD2 (6 bases). The CDR3 runs 14 residues. The germline V gene encodes CDR1 SGHRS and CDR2 YFSETQ. V shed 4 bases and J shed 3 bases, with 14 bases lying between them. The CDR3 DNA reads as TGCGCCAGCAGCAATCCCGGAGGGAACTACGAGCAGTACTTC. This translates into CASSNPGGNYEQYF.

The chain carries TRBV5-1 and TRBJ1-2, with 7 bases matching TRBD1. CDR1 is SGHRS and CDR2 is YFSETQ in the germline V gene. Trimming cost V 0 bases and J 2 bases; bases outside gene matches: 4. CDR3 length equals 15 residues. In nucleotides, the CDR3 is TGCGCCAGCAGCTTGGCTGCAGGGGGGAACTATGGCTACACCTTC. Its translation is CASSLAAGGNYGYTF.

The sample holds one count of this clone. The chain couples TRBV5-4 to TRBJ2-5; 9 nucleotides agree with TRBD1. V lost 0 bases and J lost 4; bases outside the gene matches: 4. Germline V gene sequence: CDR1 SGHNT, CDR2 YYREEE (reference sequence). This CDR3 spans 15 amino acids. The chain's CDR3 is CASSLGDRVGETQYF. The CDR3 DNA is TGTGCCAGCAGCTTGGGGGACAGGGTAGGAGAGACCCAGTACTTC.

The chain has TRBV7-6 and TRBJ1-1, with a tentative D call TRBD1 (6 bases). Germline lookup yields CDR1 SGHVS and CDR2 FNYEAQ. The CDR3 totals 17 residues. Trimming took 5 bases from V and 1 from J, leaving 20 bases between them. CDR3 sequence reads: CASSRPAQGTQNTEAFF. The CDR3 DNA sequence: TGTGCCAGCAGCCGCCCTGCCCAAGGGACACAGAACACTGAAGCTTTCTTT.

The chain employs TRBV6-6 and TRBJ1-2, with D unclear. The ends were cut back, 2 bases at V and 1 base at J, with 11 bases in the middle. The CDR3 runs 15 residues. The germline V gene encodes CDR1 MNHNY and CDR2 SVGAGI (reference sequence). CDR3 sequence reads: CASSYTVMSNYGYTF. CDR3 nucleotides: TGTGCCAGCAGTTACACGGTTATGAGTAACTATGGCTACACCTTC.

The rearrangement links TRBV9 to TRBJ1-1; no firm D call. CDR1 is SGDLS, CDR2 YYNGEE, per germline. The CDR3 covers 14 residues. Trimming shortened V by 4 bases and J by 1 base, and 11 bases separated the two germline ends. The CDR3 DNA follows: TGTGCCAGCAGCCCGGGTCCTACGAACACTGAAGCTTTCTTT. Translated: CASSPGPTNTEAFF.

The chain employs TRBV5-8 and TRBJ2-2; tentatively, D is TRBD1 (5 bases). Trimming took off 6 bases at V and 4 bases at J, with 16 bases between the two ends. CDR3 length: 15 amino acids. Germline CDR1 and CDR2: SGHTS and YDEGEE. CDR3 in amino acids: CASIRGYRITGELFF. The CDR3 DNA reads as TGTGCCAGCATCCGAGGCTACAGGATCACCGGGGAGCTGTTTTTT. The full variable domain, with the rest looked up from reference TRBV5-8 and TRBJ2-2, is EAGVTQSPTHLIKTRGQQATLRCSPISGHTSVYWYQQALGLGLQFLLWYDEGEERNRGNFPPRFSGRQFPNYSSELNVNALELEDSALYLCASIRGYRITGELFFGEGSRLTVL.